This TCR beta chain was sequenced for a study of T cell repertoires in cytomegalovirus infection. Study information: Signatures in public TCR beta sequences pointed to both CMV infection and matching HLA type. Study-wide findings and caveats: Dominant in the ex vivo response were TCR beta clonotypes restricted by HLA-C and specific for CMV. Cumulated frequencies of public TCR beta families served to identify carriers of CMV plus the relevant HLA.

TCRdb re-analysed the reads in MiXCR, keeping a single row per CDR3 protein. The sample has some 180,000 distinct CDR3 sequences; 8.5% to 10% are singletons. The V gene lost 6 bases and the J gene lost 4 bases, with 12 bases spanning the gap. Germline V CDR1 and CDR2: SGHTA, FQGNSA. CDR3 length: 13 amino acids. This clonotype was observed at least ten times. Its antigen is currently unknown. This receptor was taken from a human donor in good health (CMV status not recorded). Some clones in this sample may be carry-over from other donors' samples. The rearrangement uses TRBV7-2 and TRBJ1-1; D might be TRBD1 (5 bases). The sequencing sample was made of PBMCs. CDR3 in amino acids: CASRWDGRTEAFF. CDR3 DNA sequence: TGTGCCAGCAGGTGGGACGGCCGCACTGAAGCTTTCTTT.